These 18 T cell receptor beta chains were sequenced from one sample in a study of blood T cell repertoires in COVID-19. Some clones are missing from TCRdb's copy, which holds only in-frame ones; the method was immunoSEQ multiplex PCR. The sample contains 150,000 to 200,000 clones, 90% of which appear only once. Sequenced sample: peripheral blood. The source is a man aged 50 to 59 with acute or convalescent COVID-19.

The chain uses TRBV28 and TRBJ1-2; tentatively, D is TRBD1 (6 bases). This CDR3 is built from 14 residues. In germline, CDR1 is MDHEN, CDR2 SYDVKM. V was pared by 6 bases and J by 7 bases, with 18 bases between. As DNA, the CDR3 is TGTGCCAGCAGCCCACGGGGGGCGCTAGTTGGCTACACCTTC. It is translated as CASSPRGALVGYTF.

The gene calls are TRBV11-2 and TRBJ2-3, with 8 bases that match TRBD2. From germline, CDR1 is SGHAT and CDR2 FQNNGV. The CDR3 is 16 amino acids. The V segment lost 2 bases and the J segment 5 bases; nucleotides outside the gene matches: 9. The CDR3 is CASSLSAGLGLDTQYF. CDR3 sequence (DNA): TGTGCCAGCAGCTTATCAGCGGGACTAGGTTTAGATACGCAGTATTTT.

V usage is TRBV13 and J usage is TRBJ2-7, with 8 bases matching TRBD2. V dropped 5 bases and J dropped 4; count of bases not matched to a gene: 10. The length of the CDR3 is 15 residues. The V gene's germline CDR1 is PRHDT and CDR2 FYEKMQ (reference sequence). Written as DNA, the CDR3 is TGTGCCAGCAGCCCCTCCGGGGGGGAATTTTACGAGCAGTACGTC. Translated, it gives CASSPSGGEFYEQYV.

This chain links TRBV4-3 with TRBJ2-3; tentatively, D is TRBD2 (5 bases). The CDR3 spans 17 residues. Germline loops: CDR1 LGHNA, CDR2 YSLEER. V was cut by 0 bases and J by 2 bases, with 15 bases left in between. The CDR3 loop reads CASSQDQTTSFTDTQYF. CDR3 coding DNA: TGCGCCAGCAGCCAAGACCAGACTACCTCATTCACAGATACGCAGTATTTT.

This clone has just one count. The gene calls are TRBV19 and TRBJ2-4; TRBD2 matches 8 bases. CDR1 is LNHDA, CDR2 SQIVND, per germline (reference sequence). V shed 9 bases, J shed 0 bases, and the junction held 4 bases outside the gene matches. The CDR3 runs to 14 residues. The CDR3 sequence: CARTGGVAKNIQYF. The CDR3 DNA reads as TGTGCCAGAACGGGAGGGGTAGCCAAAAACATTCAGTACTTC.

The genes are TRBV3-1 (or the pseudogene TRBV3-2) and TRBJ2-7; 8 bases fit TRBD2. Germline values: CDR1 LGHDT, CDR2 YNNKEL (reference sequence). With V trimmed by 1 base and J by 5 bases, 4 bases remained unmatched. The CDR3 loop spans 14 amino acids. CDR3 coding DNA: TGTGCCAGCAGCCAAGTTAGCGGGACTAACGAGCAGTACTTC. It specifies CASSQVSGTNEQYF.

The rearrangement joins TRBV4-2 to TRBJ2-3; 9 bases are shared with TRBD1. Germline CDR1 LGHNA, CDR2 YNFKEQ. Trimming took 0 bases from V and 4 from J; bases not matched to a gene: 8. This CDR3 spans 17 amino acids. The CDR3 sequence: CASSQDRDRELADTQYF. Written as DNA, the CDR3 is TGTGCCAGCAGCCAAGACCGGGACAGGGAGTTGGCAGATACGCAGTATTTT.

The J gene is TRBJ2-2, the V gene TRBV15; 8 positions agree with TRBD2. V lost 3 bases to trimming and J lost 4 bases; unmatched junction nucleotides: 10. The V gene's germline CDR1 is LNHNV and CDR2 YYDKDF (reference sequence). This CDR3 is built from 17 residues. In DNA form, the CDR3 reads TGTGCCACCAGCAGGGCGCCGGGGGGGCGCGCCACCGGGGAGCTGTTTTTT. Translating gives CATSRAPGGRATGELFF.

In this sample, this clone turned up a few times. This sample includes further DNA sequences coding for the same CDR3. This chain links TRBV9 with TRBJ2-1, with 7 bases that match TRBD2. The ends lost 3 bases at V and 7 bases at J; junction bases unmatched: 4. CDR1 and CDR2 (germline): SGDLS, YYNGEE. The CDR3 contains 13 residues. CDR3 region: CASSGTGGNEQFF. CDR3 nucleotide sequence: TGTGCCAGCAGCGGGACGGGGGGAAATGAGCAGTTCTTC.

The CDR3 sequence is CASSTPEGWQPQHF. The CDR3 bases are TGTGCCAGTAGTACTCCGGAGGGATGGCAGCCCCAGCATTTT. The V call is TRBV19, the J call TRBJ1-5, with no clear D. The CDR3 has 14 residues. The ends were cut back, 4 bases at V and 7 bases at J, with 14 bases in the middle. Germline lookup yields CDR1 LNHDA and CDR2 SQIVND (reference sequence). Full variable domain (rest looked up from reference TRBV19 and TRBJ1-5): DGGITQSPKYLFRKEGQNVTLSCEQNLNHDAMYWYRQDPGQGLRLIYYSQIVNDFQKGDIAEGYSVSREKKESFPLTVTSAQKNPTAFYLCASSTPEGWQPQHFGDGTRLSIL.

A word on this clone: Other DNA sequences of this sample code for an identical CDR3. The chain combines TRBV18 with TRBJ2-3; the D gene is possibly TRBD2 (6 bases). V dropped 3 bases and J dropped 5 bases, with 6 bases sitting between them. The germline V gene has CDR1 KGHSH and CDR2 LQKENI. This CDR3 is built from 12 residues. The CDR3, as DNA: TGTGCCAGCTCACCGGGGGGAGATACGCAGTATTTT. It specifies CASSPGGDTQYF.

The chain joins TRBV10-3 to TRBJ1-4; D ambiguous. The V and J ends lost 3 bases and 5 bases respectively, with 10 bases between them. The CDR3 extends over 14 amino acids. CDR1 and CDR2 from the germline V gene are ENHRY and SYGVKD. CDR3 sequence reads: CAISEFAGNEKLFF. CDR3 in DNA: TGTGCCATCAGTGAATTTGCCGGGAATGAAAAACTGTTTTTT.

V gene TRBV5-4 combines with J gene TRBJ2-7; a possible D gene is TRBD2 (6 bases). Trimming removed 0 bases at V and 0 bases at J, with 13 bases between. Germline CDR1 SGHNT, CDR2 YYREEE (reference sequence). This CDR3 contains 16 residues. In nucleotides, the CDR3 is TGTGCCAGCAGCTTGGGCGGGGAAACCGCCTCCTACGAGCAGTACTTC. This sequence encodes CASSLGGETASYEQYF.

The chain combines TRBV6-5 with TRBJ1-2, with D perhaps matching TRBD1 (6 bases). The CDR3 extends over 14 amino acids. Germline CDR1 reads MNHEY; CDR2 reads SVGAGI. V was shortened by 6 bases and J by 0 bases, with 11 bases between the two germline ends. The DNA for the CDR3 is TGTGCCAGCAGGGGCAGGGGCGCTAACTATGGCTACACCTTC. This codes for CASRGRGANYGYTF.

The gene calls are TRBV7-2 and TRBJ2-6; the D is unclear. V was shortened by 3 bases and J by 0 bases, with 3 bases between the two germline ends. Germline V gene sequence: CDR1 SGHTA, CDR2 FQGNSA. This CDR3 spans 14 amino acids. For the CDR3, the DNA is TGTGCCAGCAGCTTCTACTCTGGGGCCAACGTCCTGACTTTC. Translating gives CASSFYSGANVLTF.

The V call is TRBV7-2, the J call TRBJ2-1; a possible D gene is TRBD2 (6 bases). Germline V gene lookup returns CDR1 SGHTA and CDR2 FQGNSA. The CDR3 loop spans 15 amino acids. The V end was cut by 2 bases, the J end by 8 bases, with 16 bases between. CDR3 region: CASSLRGGAFDEQFF. DNA of the CDR3: TGTGCCAGCAGCTTAAGGGGCGGGGCTTTCGATGAGCAGTTCTTC.

The chain uses TRBV19 and TRBJ2-6; possibly TRBD1 for D (5 bases). This CDR3 is built from 17 residues. Germline CDR1 is LNHDA and CDR2 is SQIVND (reference sequence). Trimming cost V 4 bases and J 0 bases, with 13 bases left between them. CDR3 residues: CASSNPRGASGANVLTF. CDR3 nucleotides: TGTGCCAGTAGTAACCCAAGGGGTGCCTCTGGGGCCAACGTCCTGACTTTC.

The V gene is TRBV4-1, the J gene TRBJ2-2; 7 nucleotides align to TRBD2. CDR1 is MGHRA, CDR2 YSYEKL, per germline. V shed 6 bases, J shed 2 bases, and the junction held 3 bases outside the gene matches. CDR3 length: 14 amino acids. The CDR3 DNA sequence: TGCGCCAGCAGTAGCGGGCATAACACCGGGGAGCTGTTTTTT. Its translation is CASSSGHNTGELFF.